These T cell receptor beta chains were read from a single sample in a study of T-cell reconstitution after alpha-beta-depleted transplantation in children. MiXCR, applied by TCRdb to the PCR reads, yields one record per CDR3 protein. The table shows about 900,000 distinct CDR3 sequences, with roughly 29% occurring only once. The source was PBMCs, mostly from graft donor cells, collected 360 days after TCRalphabeta/CD19-depleted stem cell transplant. The receptors stem from a boy under two years old who had a stem cell transplant for SCID, so the T cells may come from the graft donor. Each CDR3 is given without its conserved first and last residue. Expanded clones are given a class, and other clones once, few, many or no size at all.

V	size	J	length	CDR3
TRBV3-1	few	TRBJ2-1	14	ASSQDSGRQYNEQF
TRBV20-1	many	TRBJ1-1	9	SAPWWAEAF
TRBV5-6	.	TRBJ1-6	13	ASSLGTMGNSPLH
TRBV24-1	few	TRBJ2-1	13	ATSDAGQRSDEQF
TRBV11-2	few	TRBJ2-7	11	ASSLLEYYEQY
TRBV7-8	few	TRBJ1-1	13	ASSPIGSTYTEAF
TRBV6-1	.	TRBJ2-2	12	ASGSGEYTGELF
TRBV20-1	.	TRBJ2-4	13	SATTSDRAKNIQY
TRBV2	few	TRBJ2-1	13	ASSRRGPTGNEQF
TRBV19	.	TRBJ2-7	13	ASSLQALGSYEQY
TRBV5-6	many	TRBJ2-1	13	ASSIAGGPGNEQF
TRBV7-9	few	TRBJ1-5	12	ASSLGTHDQPQH
TRBV20-1	.	TRBJ2-3	11	SARDLGVDTQY
TRBV7-2	.	TRBJ2-7	12	ASSLLRGLDEQY
TRBV28	.	TRBJ2-3	13	ATKGGGGSTDTQY
TRBV20-1	.	TRBJ2-1	13	SAHSQGAGINEQF
TRBV5-1	once	TRBJ1-2	12	ASSLDQGWYGYT
TRBV12-3/TRBV12-4	few	TRBJ1-1	13	ASSRHRVGNTEAF
TRBV5-1	.	TRBJ1-1	11	ASSQLGNTEAF
TRBV2	few	TRBJ2-7	11	ASRGDRGYEQY
TRBV12-3/TRBV12-4	few	TRBJ2-6	12	ASRASSGANVLT
TRBV12-3/TRBV12-4	.	TRBJ2-7	11	ASGKDGPYEQY